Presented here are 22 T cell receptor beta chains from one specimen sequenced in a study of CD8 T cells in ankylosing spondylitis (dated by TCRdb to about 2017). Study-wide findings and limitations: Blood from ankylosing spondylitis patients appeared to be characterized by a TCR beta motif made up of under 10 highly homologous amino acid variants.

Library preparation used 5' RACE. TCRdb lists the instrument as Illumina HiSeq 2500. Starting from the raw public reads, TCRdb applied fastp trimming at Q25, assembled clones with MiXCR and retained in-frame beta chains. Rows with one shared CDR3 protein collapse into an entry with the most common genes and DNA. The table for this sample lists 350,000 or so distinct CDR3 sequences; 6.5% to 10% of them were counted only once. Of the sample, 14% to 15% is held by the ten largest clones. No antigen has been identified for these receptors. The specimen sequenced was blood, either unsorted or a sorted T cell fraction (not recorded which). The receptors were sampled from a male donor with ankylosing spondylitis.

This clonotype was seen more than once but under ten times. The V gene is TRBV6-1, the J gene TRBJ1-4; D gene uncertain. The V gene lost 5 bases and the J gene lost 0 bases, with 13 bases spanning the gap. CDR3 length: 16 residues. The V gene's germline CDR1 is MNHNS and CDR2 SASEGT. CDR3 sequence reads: CASSRWEIATNEKLFF. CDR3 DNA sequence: TGTGCCAGCAGTCGCTGGGAGATTGCAACTAATGAAAAACTGTTTTTT.

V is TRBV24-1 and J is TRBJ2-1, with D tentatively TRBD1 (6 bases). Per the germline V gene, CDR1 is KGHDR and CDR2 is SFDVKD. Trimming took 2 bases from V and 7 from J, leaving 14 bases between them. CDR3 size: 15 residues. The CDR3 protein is CATSDSSQGLNEQFF. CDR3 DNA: TGTGCCACCAGTGATTCATCTCAGGGGCTGAATGAGCAGTTCTTC.

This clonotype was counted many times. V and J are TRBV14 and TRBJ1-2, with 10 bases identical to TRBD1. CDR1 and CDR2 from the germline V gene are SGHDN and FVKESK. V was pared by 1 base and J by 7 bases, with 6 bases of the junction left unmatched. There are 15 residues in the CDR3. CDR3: CASSQGRDRGLGYTF. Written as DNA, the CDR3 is TGTGCCAGCAGCCAAGGTCGAGACAGGGGGCTTGGCTACACCTTC.

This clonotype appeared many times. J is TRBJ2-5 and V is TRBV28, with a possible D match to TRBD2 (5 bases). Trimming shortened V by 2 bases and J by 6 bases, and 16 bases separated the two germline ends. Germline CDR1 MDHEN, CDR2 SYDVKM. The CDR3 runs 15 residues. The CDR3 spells CASSLKSLRGKTQYF. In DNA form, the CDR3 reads TGTGCCAGCAGTTTAAAGAGCTTACGGGGAAAGACCCAGTACTTC.

CDR3 protein: CASSFDRMGYEQYF. As DNA, the CDR3 is TGTGCCAGCAGTTTTGACAGGATGGGGTACGAGCAGTACTTC. The chain is built from TRBV27 and TRBJ2-7; tentatively, D is TRBD1 (6 bases). The germline gives CDR1 MNHEY, CDR2 SMNVEV (reference sequence). Deletions cut 3 bases from V and 4 bases from J, with 13 bases between. The CDR3 covers 14 residues.

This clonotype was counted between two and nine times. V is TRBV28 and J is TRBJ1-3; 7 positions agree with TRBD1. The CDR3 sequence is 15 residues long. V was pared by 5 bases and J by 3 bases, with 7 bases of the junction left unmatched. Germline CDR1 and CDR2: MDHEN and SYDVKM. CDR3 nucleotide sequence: TGTGCCAGCAGTCCAAGGGGGCGCAATGGAAACACCATATATTTT. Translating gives CASSPRGRNGNTIYF.

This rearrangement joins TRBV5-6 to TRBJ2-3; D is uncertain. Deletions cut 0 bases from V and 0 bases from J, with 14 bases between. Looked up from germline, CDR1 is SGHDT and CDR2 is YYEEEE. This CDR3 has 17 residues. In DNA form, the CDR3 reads TGTGCCAGCAGCTTGGGTGGGTCGGCGTTAAGCACAGATACGCAGTATTTT. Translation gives CASSLGGSALSTDTQYF.

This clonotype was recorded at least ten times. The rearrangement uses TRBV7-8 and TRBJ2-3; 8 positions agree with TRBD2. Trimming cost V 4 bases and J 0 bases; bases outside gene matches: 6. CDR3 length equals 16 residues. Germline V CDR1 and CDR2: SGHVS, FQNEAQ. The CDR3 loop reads CASSYLASGSTDTQYF. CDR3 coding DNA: TGTGCCAGCAGCTATTTGGCTAGCGGGAGCACAGATACGCAGTATTTT.

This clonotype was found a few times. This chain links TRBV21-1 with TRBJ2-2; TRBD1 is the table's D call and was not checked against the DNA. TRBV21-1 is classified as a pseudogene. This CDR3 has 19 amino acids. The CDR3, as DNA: TGTGCCAGCAGCAGCCGGGACAGGGTAACTAGCGGGAGCACCGGGGAGCTGTTTTTT. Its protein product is CASSSRDRVTSGSTGELFF.

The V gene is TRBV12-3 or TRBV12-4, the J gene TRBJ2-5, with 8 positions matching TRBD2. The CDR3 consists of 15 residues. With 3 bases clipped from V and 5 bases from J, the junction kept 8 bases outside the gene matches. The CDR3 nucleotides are TGTGCCAGCAGTTTGCGCGGGAGGCCGGGGGAGACCCAGTACTTC. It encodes CASSLRGRPGETQYF.

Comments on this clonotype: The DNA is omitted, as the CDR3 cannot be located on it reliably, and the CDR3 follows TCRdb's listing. This CDR3 is CSVGQGAGLVSNELYF. The chain links TRBV20-1 to TRBJ2-7; the table's D call, TRBD1, has no DNA check behind it. The CDR3 sequence runs 16 residues, both termini included. Per the germline V gene, CDR1 is DFQATT and CDR2 is SNEGSKA (reference sequence).

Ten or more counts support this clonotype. In nucleotides, the CDR3 is TGTGCCAGCAGCTTGAGCGCGGGCGACCCCTACAATGAGCAGTTCTTC. As protein: CASSLSAGDPYNEQFF. V and J are TRBV7-3 and TRBJ2-1, with a tentative D call TRBD2 (5 bases). Germline V lookup: CDR1 SGHTA, CDR2 FQGTGA. CDR3 length: 16 amino acids. V was trimmed by 3 bases and J by 2 bases, leaving 14 bases between them.

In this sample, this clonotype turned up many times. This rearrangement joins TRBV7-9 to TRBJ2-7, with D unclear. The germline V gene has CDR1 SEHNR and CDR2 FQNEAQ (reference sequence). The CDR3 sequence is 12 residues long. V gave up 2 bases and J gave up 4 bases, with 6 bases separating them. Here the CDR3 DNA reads TGTGCCAGCAGCTTATATAAATACGAGCAGTACTTC. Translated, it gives CASSLYKYEQYF.

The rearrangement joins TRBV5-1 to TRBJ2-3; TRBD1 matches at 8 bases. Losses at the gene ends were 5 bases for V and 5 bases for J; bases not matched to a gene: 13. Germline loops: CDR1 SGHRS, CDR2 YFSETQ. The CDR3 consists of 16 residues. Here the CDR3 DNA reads TGCGCCAGCAGAGGTGGACAGGGAGCGACGGTAGATACGCAGTATTTT. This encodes CASRGGQGATVDTQYF.

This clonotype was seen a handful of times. This CDR3 is CASSLALAGQARNEQFF. Here the CDR3 DNA reads TGTGCCAGCAGTTTAGCCCTGGCCGGACAGGCCAGGAATGAGCAGTTCTTC. The chain is built from TRBV12-3 or TRBV12-4 and TRBJ2-1, with 7 nucleotides matching TRBD1. V lost 0 bases, J lost 7 bases, and 12 bases stayed unmatched. There are 17 residues in the CDR3.

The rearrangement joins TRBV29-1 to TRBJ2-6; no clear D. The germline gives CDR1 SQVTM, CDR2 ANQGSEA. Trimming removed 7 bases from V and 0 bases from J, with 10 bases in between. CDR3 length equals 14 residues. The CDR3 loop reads CSAIQYSGANVLTF. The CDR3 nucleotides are TGCAGCGCCATTCAGTACTCTGGGGCCAACGTCCTGACTTTC.

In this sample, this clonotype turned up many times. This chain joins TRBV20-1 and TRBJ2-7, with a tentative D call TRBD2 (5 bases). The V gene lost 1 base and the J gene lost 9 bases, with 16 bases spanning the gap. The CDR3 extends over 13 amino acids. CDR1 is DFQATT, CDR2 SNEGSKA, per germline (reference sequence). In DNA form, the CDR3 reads TGCAGTGCTAGAGGAGGGTTTACCACGAGGCAGTACTTC. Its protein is CSARGGFTTRQYF.

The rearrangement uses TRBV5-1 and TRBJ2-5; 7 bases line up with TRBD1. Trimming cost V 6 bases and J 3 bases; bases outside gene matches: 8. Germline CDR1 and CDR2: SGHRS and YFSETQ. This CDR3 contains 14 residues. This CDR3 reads CASTKDRIEETQYF. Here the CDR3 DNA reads TGCGCCAGCACCAAGGACAGGATTGAAGAGACCCAGTACTTC.

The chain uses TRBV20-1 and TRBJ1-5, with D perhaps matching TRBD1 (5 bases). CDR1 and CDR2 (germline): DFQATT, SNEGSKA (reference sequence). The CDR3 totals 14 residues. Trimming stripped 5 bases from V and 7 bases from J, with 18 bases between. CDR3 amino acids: CSALRDVGNQPQHF. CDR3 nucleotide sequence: TGCAGTGCTCTCCGGGACGTGGGTAACCAGCCCCAGCATTTT.

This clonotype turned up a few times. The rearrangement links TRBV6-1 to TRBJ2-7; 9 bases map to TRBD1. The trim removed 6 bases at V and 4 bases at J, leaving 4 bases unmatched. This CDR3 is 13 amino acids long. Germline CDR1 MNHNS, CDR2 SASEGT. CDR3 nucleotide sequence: TGTGCCAGCAGGTTGACAGGGGGGTACGAGCAGTACTTC. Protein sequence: CASRLTGGYEQYF.

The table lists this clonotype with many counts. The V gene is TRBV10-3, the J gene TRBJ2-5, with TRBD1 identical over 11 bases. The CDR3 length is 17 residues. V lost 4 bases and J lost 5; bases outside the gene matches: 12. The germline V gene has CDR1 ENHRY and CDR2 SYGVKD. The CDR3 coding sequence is TGTGCCATCAGTGGGCGGCCGGGACAGGGGGATTTGGAGACCCAGTACTTC. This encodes CAISGRPGQGDLETQYF.

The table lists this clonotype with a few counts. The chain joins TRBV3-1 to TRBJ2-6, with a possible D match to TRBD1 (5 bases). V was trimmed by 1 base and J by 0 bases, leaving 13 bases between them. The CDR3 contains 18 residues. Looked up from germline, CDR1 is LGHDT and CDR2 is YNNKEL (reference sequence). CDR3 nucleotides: TGTGCCAGCAGCCAAGTTGTCAGGGTAGGCTCTGGGGCCAACGTCCTGACTTTC. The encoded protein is CASSQVVRVGSGANVLTF.